The 10 T cell receptor beta chains reported below all come from one sample, sequenced in a study of T cells after yellow fever vaccination. TCRdb reanalysed the 5' RACE reads using MiXCR and keeps one entry per CDR3 protein. The sample comprises under 250,000 distinct CDR3 sequences, less than 9% of which are singletons, and 0.85% rests with the top ten. Sequences were derived from CD4+ T cells sorted from PBMCs, sampled 15 days after the yellow fever booster vaccination. Source of these receptors: a young man who received the YFV17D yellow fever vaccine.

This clonotype has only a few counts. The chain couples TRBV12-3 or TRBV12-4 to TRBJ1-2; 9 bases line up with TRBD1. The CDR3 contains 13 residues. The V and J ends lost 6 bases and 7 bases, in that order; junction bases with no gene match: 6. CDR3 sequence: CASSHGQGFGYTF. The CDR3 DNA sequence: TGTGCCAGCAGCCACGGACAGGGGTTTGGCTACACCTTC.

In its sample, this clonotype was seen many times. The chain recombines TRBV6-5 with TRBJ1-1; D ambiguous. The CDR3 runs 11 residues. Germline assignment: CDR1 MNHEY and CDR2 SVGAGI. Trimming left V 7 bases short and J 8 bases short, with 11 bases between. This CDR3 is CASKTRREAFF. Here the CDR3 DNA reads TGTGCCAGCAAGACTCGCAGGGAAGCTTTCTTT.

The chain recombines TRBV5-4 with TRBJ2-5; TRBD2 matches at 8 bases. The CDR3 extends over 15 amino acids. J was trimmed by 5 bases and V by 0 bases; bases with no gene match: 6. Per the germline V gene, CDR1 is SGHNT and CDR2 is YYREEE (reference sequence). Here the CDR3 reads CASSLGLSGTETQYF. CDR3 bases: TGTGCCAGCAGCTTGGGGCTTAGCGGGACTGAGACCCAGTACTTC.

In this sample, this clonotype turned up many times. This chain links TRBV20-1 with TRBJ1-2; D uncertain. The V gene lost 0 bases and the J gene lost 2 bases, with 10 bases spanning the gap. The CDR3 is made up of 14 amino acids. In germline, CDR1 is DFQATT, CDR2 SNEGSKA (reference sequence). As DNA, the CDR3 is TGCAGTGCTAGAGATCGGGGAGGGAACTATGGCTACACCTTC. It specifies CSARDRGGNYGYTF.

With regard to this clonotype: A much bigger clone sits one base away, suggesting this may be a read error. J is TRBJ1-5 and V is TRBV4-2; TRBD1 might be the D (6 bases). The germline V gene encodes CDR1 LGHNA and CDR2 YNFKEQ. The CDR3 has 14 residues. The CDR3 region has the DNA TGTGCCATCAGCCAAGATAGGGGAGGGGGGCCCCAGCATTTT. Translated, it gives CAISQDRGGGPQHF.

This clonotype was seen more than once but under ten times. The chain joins TRBV12-3 or TRBV12-4 to TRBJ2-7, with 9 bases lining up with TRBD1. The CDR3 covers 15 residues. V lost 5 bases, J lost 4 bases, and 9 bases stayed unmatched. In nucleotides, the CDR3 is TGTGCCAGCAGTAGTGCCGGGACAGGGAGGTACGAGCAGTACTTC. Amino acids: CASSSAGTGRYEQYF.

The sample holds a few counts of this clonotype. The CDR3 nucleotides read TGTGCCAGCAGTGGAAGGGGGGATACGCAGTATTTT. Translation gives CASSGRGDTQYF. The chain couples TRBV7-2 to TRBJ2-3, with D perhaps matching TRBD1 (6 bases). The germline V gene has CDR1 SGHTA and CDR2 FQGNSA. The ends were cut back, 6 bases at V and 6 bases at J, with 10 bases in the middle. CDR3 size: 12 residues.

There are many counts of this clonotype. V usage is TRBV29-1 and J usage is TRBJ2-3; 7 bases are shared with TRBD2. With 6 bases clipped from V and 4 bases from J, the junction kept 10 bases outside the gene matches. Germline V gene sequence: CDR1 SQVTM, CDR2 ANQGSEA. The CDR3 spans 14 residues. The CDR3 here is CSVASGTASDTQYF. The CDR3 DNA reads as TGCAGCGTCGCTAGCGGAACCGCCTCAGATACGCAGTATTTT.

The chain uses TRBV20-1 and TRBJ2-7; D not resolved. Germline V gene data show CDR1 as DFQATT and CDR2 as SNEGSKA (reference sequence). Trimming took 7 bases from V and 3 from J, leaving 16 bases between them. The CDR3 is 13 amino acids. The CDR3 DNA sequence: TGCAGTGTCCATCAAGGAAACGTCTACGAGCAGTACTTC. The encoded protein is CSVHQGNVYEQYF.

The gene calls are TRBV4-3 and TRBJ1-2; D gene unclear. Germline CDR1 LGHNA, CDR2 YSLEER. This CDR3 is 14 amino acids long. Trimming took 1 base from V and 2 from J, leaving 8 bases between them. This chain's CDR3 is CASSQAAANYGYTF. In nucleotides, the CDR3 is TGCGCCAGCAGCCAAGCTGCGGCAAACTATGGCTACACCTTC.